This TCR beta chain is drawn from a study of blood T cells in healthy people across ages. Study-level results: The long-lived group displayed more naive CD4+ cells, plus higher diversity, than the aged donors did. It was not possible, with unsorted PBMCs, to conclusively compare naive and antigen-experienced cells.

The authors drew ten milliliters of peripheral blood from each donor. Of note for this clonotype: Its antigen is not identified.

The use of a sample-barcoded 5' primer and a J-beta primer mix characterized a second PCR of roughly 6 to 11 cycles. Tags on each cDNA molecule came from a template-switch adaptor with 12 random nucleotides. Using its own MiXCR run on the 5' RACE reads, TCRdb lists one record per CDR3 protein. The sample consists of over 1,500,000 distinct CDR3 sequences, roughly two fifths of them appearing once. The length of the CDR3 is 17 residues. The germline gives CDR1 SGHNT, CDR2 YENEEA. Trimming stripped 4 bases from V and 2 bases from J, with 18 bases between. Sequenced input: blood. The clonotype comes from a human donor in good health. The chain combines TRBV11-3 with TRBJ2-4, with D possibly TRBD2 on 7 matching bases. The CDR3 is CASSSRGGVGTKNIQYF. The CDR3 DNA follows: TGTGCCAGCAGCTCAAGGGGGGGGGTCGGCACCAAAAACATTCAGTACTTC.